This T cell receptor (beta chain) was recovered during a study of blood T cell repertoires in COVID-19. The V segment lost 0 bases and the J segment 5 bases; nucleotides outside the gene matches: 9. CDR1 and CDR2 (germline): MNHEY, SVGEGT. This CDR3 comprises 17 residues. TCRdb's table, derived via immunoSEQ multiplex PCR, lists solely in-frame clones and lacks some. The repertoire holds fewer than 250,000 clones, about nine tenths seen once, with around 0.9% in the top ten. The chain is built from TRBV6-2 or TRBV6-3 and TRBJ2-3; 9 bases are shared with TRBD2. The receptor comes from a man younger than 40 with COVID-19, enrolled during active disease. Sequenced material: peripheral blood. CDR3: CASSYSRLAGRRDTQYF. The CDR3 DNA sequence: TGTGCCAGCAGTTACTCGCGGCTAGCGGGGCGGAGAGATACGCAGTATTTT.